This TCR beta chain was identified during a study of CD8 T cells in Susac syndrome. CDR1 is LGHDT, CDR2 YNNKEL, per germline (reference sequence). The length of the CDR3 is 17 residues. V lost 2 bases and J lost 5; bases outside the gene matches: 4. Random hexamers were used to reverse transcribe the RNA input (about 0.45 to 1 ug). TCRdb processed the immunoSEQ multiplex PCR reads anew with MiXCR; each CDR3 protein has one entry. The table includes 150,000 to 200,000 distinct CDR3 sequences, roughly 95% detected once. Sequences were obtained from CD4+ T cells from PBMCs. This chain joins TRBV3-1 and TRBJ2-1; 15 bases align to TRBD2. The clonotype was recovered from a human donor with multiple sclerosis. The chain's CDR3 is CASSQHGLAGGDNEQFF. For the CDR3, the DNA is TGTGCCAGCAGCCAACATGGACTAGCGGGAGGGGACAATGAGCAGTTCTTC.